This T cell receptor (beta chain) was captured in a study of CXCR3-negative and CXCR3-positive naive CD8 T cells. Study as a whole: A total of 130 million to 150 million TRB reads was generated, with about 1.5 +/- 0.3 million per library.

Libraries were UMI-labeled 5' RACE TRB cDNA. Reanalyzing the 5' RACE reads, TCRdb keeps one entry per CDR3 protein, without DNA. The table for this sample gives about 150,000 distinct CDR3 sequences. Study-wide results and caveats: Whereas memory cells differed, naive CXCR3-negative and CXCR3-positive cells shared similar TRBV-TRBJ usage. No difference in surface CD5 was seen between naive subsets, and TCR strength was inferred from TRB CDR3 properties. Greater hydrophobicity was found in TRB CDR3s of CXCR3-positive naive cells than of CXCR3-negative naive cells.

CD45RO-CCR7+CD27+CD95- defined naive CD8+ T cells. Of note for this clonotype: Antigen specificity is unknown.

The source of this sequence is a human donor in good health. Some clones in this sample may be carry-over from other donors' samples. Sequencing used naive CXCR3+ CD8+ T cells from blood. As to subset: CD45RO-CCR7+CD27+CD95- naive CD8+ T cells expressing CXCR3 (TNR3+).

The chain's CDR3 is CASSQVPRLNTGELFF. The chain uses TRBV3-1 and TRBJ2-2; as DNA is missing, the TRBD2 call by TCRdb cannot be tested. The CDR3 extends over 16 amino acids. The V gene's germline CDR1 is LGHDT and CDR2 YNNKEL (reference sequence).